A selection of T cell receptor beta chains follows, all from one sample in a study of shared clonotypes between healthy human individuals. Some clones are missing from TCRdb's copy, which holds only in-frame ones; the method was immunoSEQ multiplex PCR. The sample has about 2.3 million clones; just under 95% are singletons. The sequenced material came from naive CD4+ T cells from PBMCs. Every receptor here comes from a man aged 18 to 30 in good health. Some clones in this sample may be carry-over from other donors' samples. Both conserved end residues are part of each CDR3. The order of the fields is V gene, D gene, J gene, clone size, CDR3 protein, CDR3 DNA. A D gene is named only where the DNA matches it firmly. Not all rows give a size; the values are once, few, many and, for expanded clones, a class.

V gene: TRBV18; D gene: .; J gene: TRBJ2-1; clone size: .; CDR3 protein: CASSAGRGVYNEQFF; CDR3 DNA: TGTGCCAGCTCCGCGGGGAGAGGGGTGTACAATGAGCAGTTCTTC
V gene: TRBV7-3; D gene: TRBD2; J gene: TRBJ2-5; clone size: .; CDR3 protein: CASSFPAGAGQETQYF; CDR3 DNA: TGTGCCAGCAGCTTTCCAGCGGGAGCGGGGCAAGAGACCCAGTACTTC
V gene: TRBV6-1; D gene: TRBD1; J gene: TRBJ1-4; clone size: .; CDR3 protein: CASSPNRGGEKLFF; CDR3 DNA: TGTGCCAGCAGTCCTAACAGGGGTGGTGAAAAACTGTTTTTT
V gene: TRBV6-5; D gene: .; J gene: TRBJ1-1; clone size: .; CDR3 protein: CASGGNTEAFF; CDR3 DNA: TGTGCCAGCGGTGGGAACACTGAAGCTTTCTTT
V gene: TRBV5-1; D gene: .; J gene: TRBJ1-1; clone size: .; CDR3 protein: CASTLDPQNTEAFF; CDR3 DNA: TGCGCCAGCACTCTGGACCCCCAGAACACTGAAGCTTTCTTT
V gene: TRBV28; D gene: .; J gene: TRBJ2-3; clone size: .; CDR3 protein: CASFTSDTQYF; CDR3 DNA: TGTGCCAGCTTCACCTCAGATACGCAGTATTTT
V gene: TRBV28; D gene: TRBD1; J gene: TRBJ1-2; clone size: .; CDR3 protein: CASSPTDRGRQGYTF; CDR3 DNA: TGTGCCAGCAGTCCGACTGACAGGGGGCGCCAAGGCTACACCTTC
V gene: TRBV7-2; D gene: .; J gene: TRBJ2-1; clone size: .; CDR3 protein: CASSLEFLDNEQFF; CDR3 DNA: TGTGCCAGCAGCTTAGAGTTCCTGGACAATGAGCAGTTCTTC
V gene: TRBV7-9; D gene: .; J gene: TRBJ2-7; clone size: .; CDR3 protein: CASSSSHGVLKGTEQYF; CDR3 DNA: TGTGCCAGCAGCTCGTCTCATGGGGTCTTAAAGGGGACCGAGCAGTACTTC
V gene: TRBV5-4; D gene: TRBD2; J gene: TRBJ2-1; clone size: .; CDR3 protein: CASSWKGTSGLYNEQFF; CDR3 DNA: TGTGCCAGCAGCTGGAAAGGGACTAGCGGCCTATACAATGAGCAGTTCTTC
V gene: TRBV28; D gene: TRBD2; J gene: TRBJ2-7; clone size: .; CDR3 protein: CASSLIAGTYEQYF; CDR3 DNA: TGTGCCAGCAGTTTAATAGCGGGGACCTACGAGCAGTACTTC
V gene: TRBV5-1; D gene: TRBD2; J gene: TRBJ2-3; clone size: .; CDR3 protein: CASSRGLAEQSTDTQYF; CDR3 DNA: TGCGCCAGCAGCCGGGGACTAGCGGAACAGAGCACAGATACGCAGTATTTT
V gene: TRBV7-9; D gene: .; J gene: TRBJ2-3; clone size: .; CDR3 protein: CASSGPGARYDTQYF; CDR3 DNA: TGTGCCAGCTCAGGTCCGGGGGCGAGATATGATACGCAGTATTTT
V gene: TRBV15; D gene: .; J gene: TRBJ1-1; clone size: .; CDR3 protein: CATSQGRGTEAFF; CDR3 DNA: TGTGCCACCAGCCAGGGCAGGGGCACTGAAGCTTTCTTT
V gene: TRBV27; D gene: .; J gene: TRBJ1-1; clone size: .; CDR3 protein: CASSGDPRDTEAFF; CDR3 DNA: TGTGCCAGCAGTGGGGACCCGCGGGACACTGAAGCTTTCTTT
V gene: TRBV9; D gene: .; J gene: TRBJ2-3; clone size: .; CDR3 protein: CASSVVSRTDTQYF; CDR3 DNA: TGTGCCAGCAGCGTAGTTTCCCGCACAGATACGCAGTATTTT
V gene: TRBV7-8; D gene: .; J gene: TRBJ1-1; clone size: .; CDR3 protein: CASSLSLGAPMNTEAFF; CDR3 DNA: TGTGCCAGCAGCTTAAGTTTGGGGGCACCTATGAACACTGAAGCTTTCTTT
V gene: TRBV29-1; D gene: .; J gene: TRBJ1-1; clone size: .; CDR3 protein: CSARPAGTEAFF; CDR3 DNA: TGCAGCGCCCGACCGGCGGGCACTGAAGCTTTCTTT
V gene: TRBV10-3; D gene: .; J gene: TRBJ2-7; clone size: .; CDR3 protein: CAISDGGVYEQYF; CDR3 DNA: TGTGCCATCAGTGACGGGGGAGTCTACGAGCAGTACTTC
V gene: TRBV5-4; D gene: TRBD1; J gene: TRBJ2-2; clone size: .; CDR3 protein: CASRLTGAGSGELFF; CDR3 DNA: TGTGCCAGCAGATTGACAGGGGCTGGGTCCGGGGAGCTGTTTTTT
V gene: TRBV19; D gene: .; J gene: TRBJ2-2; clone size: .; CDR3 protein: CASSIIRTGELFF; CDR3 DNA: TGTGCCAGTAGTATCATCCGAACCGGGGAGCTGTTTTTT
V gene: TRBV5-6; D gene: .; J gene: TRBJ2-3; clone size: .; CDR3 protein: CASSLGSGTDTQYF; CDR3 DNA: TGTGCCAGCAGCTTGGGTTCAGGCACAGATACGCAGTATTTT
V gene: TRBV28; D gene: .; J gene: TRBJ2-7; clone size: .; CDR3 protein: CASSFALYEQYF; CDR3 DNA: TGTGCCAGCAGTTTTGCCCTCTACGAGCAGTACTTC
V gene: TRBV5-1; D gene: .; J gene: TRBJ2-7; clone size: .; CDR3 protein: CASSQMAGGYEQYF; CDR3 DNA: TGCGCCAGCAGCCAGATGGCAGGGGGGTACGAGCAGTACTTC
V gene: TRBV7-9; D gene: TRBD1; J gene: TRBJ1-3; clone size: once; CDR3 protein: CATRRGQGRDTIYF; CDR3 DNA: TGTGCCACCCGGCGAGGACAGGGAAGGGACACCATATATTTT
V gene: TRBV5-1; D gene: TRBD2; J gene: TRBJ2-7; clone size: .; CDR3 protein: CASMLTSSNYYEQYF; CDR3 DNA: TGCGCCAGCATGTTGACTAGCAGCAATTACTACGAGCAGTACTTC
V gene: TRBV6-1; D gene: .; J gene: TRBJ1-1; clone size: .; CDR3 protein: CASTLRALNTEAFF; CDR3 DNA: TGTGCCAGCACCCTCCGAGCCTTGAACACTGAAGCTTTCTTT
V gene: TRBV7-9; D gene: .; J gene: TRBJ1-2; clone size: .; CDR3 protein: CASSFSGANYGYTF; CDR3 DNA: TGTGCCAGCAGCTTCTCCGGTGCTAACTATGGCTACACCTTC
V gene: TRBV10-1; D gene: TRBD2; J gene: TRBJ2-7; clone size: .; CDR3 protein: CGEGHEQYF; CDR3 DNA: TGCGGGGAGGGTCACGAGCAGTACTTC
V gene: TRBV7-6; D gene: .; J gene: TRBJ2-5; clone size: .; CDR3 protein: CASSPRLGGQETQYF; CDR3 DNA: TGTGCCAGCAGCCCCAGGTTGGGGGGACAAGAGACCCAGTACTTC
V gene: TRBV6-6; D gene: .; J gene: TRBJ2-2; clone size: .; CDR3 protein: CASSLDRNTGELFF; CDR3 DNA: TGTGCCAGCAGTTTGGACCGGAACACCGGGGAGCTGTTTTTT
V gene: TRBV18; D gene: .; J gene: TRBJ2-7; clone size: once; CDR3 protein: CASSYLDNEQYF; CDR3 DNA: TGTGCCAGCTCTTACCTAGACAACGAGCAGTACTTC
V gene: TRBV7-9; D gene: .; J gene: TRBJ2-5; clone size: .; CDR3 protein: CASTPRTAQETQYF; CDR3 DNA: TGTGCCAGCACCCCCCGGACAGCTCAAGAGACCCAGTACTTC
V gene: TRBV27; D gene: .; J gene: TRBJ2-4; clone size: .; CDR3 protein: CASSLAGIAKNIQYF; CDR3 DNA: TGTGCCAGCAGTTTGGCGGGGATAGCCAAAAACATTCAGTACTTC
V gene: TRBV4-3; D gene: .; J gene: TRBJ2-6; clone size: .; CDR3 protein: CASSEGRPSGANVLTF; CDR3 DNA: TGCGCCAGCAGTGAGGGACGGCCCTCTGGGGCCAACGTCCTGACTTTC
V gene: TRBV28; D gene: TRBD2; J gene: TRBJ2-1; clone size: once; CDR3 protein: CASSITSGRANIEQFF; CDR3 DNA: TGTGCCAGCAGTATCACTAGCGGGAGGGCAAATATTGAGCAGTTCTTC
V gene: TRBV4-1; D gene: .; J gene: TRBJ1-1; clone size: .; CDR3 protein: CASSQDEADQAFF; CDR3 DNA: TGCGCCAGCAGCCAAGATGAGGCAGACCAAGCTTTCTTT
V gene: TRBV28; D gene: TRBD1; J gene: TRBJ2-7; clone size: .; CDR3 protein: CASSPGGRSYEQYF; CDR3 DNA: TGTGCCAGCAGCCCAGGGGGCCGCTCCTACGAGCAGTACTTC
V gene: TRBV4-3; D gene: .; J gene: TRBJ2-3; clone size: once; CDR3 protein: CASSQTTVSTDTQYF; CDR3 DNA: TGCGCCAGCAGCCAAACTACGGTGAGCACAGATACGCAGTATTTT
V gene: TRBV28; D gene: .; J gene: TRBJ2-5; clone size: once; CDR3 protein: CASGRGWVAQYF; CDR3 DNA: TGTGCCAGCGGAAGGGGGTGGGTGGCCCAGTACTTC
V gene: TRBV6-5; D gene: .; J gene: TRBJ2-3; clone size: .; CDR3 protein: CASSRDMSSTDTQYF; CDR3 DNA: TGTGCCAGCAGCCGGGACATGTCTAGCACAGATACGCAGTATTTT
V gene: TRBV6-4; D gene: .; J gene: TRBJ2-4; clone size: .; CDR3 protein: CASSEGGAKNIQYF; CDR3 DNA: TGTGCCAGCAGTGAGGGGGGAGCCAAAAACATTCAGTACTTC